The following is a T cell receptor (beta chain) sequence with its context. Its antigen is undetermined. Different DNA sequences within this sample yield the same CDR3. This sample stems from a study of shared clonotypes between healthy human individuals. Assay execution proceeded at the deep level. A roughly 200 ng quantity of DNA, tens of thousands of T cell genomes, went into the sorted-subset replicate PCRs. The table came from immunoSEQ multiplex PCR; TCRdb's copy has only in-frame clones and leaves some out. Altogether about 1.5 million clones are present, 96% being singletons, with the ten largest covering over 1%. The study's findings and limits: The study found lower generation probabilities in non-shared clonotypes than in those shared by all four donors. Sorted-subset sequencing, rarefaction showed, was incomplete despite large depth.

CDR3 length: 12 amino acids. Germline CDR1 and CDR2: MNHEY and SVGAGI. Trimming took off 1 base at V and 8 bases at J, with 5 bases between the two ends. The chain uses TRBV6-5 and TRBJ2-2; unclear D gene. This receptor was obtained from a man younger than 45 in good health. The specimen sequenced was naive CD4+ T cells sorted from blood. This sample's subset: CD45RA+ positively selected. DNA for the CDR3: TGTGCCAGCAGTTACTTGCCTGGGGAGCTGTTTTTT. Its translation is CASSYLPGELFF.